This T cell receptor (beta chain) was identified in a study of cytomegalovirus exposure and HLA in healthy donors. Study-wide background: Around 85 million unique TCR sequences came from HLA-typed donors in an early release.

This PCR relied on a set of 60 Vbeta primers and 13 Jbeta primers. The table came from immunoSEQ multiplex PCR; TCRdb's copy has only in-frame clones and leaves some out. The repertoire holds under 200,000 clones, with about 80% as singletons. Concerning this clone itself: Its antigen is unknown.

Points from the study as a whole: Later analysis reportedly placed an Asian-associated ancestry cluster below the roughly 600-donor mean in N-insertions. The investigators catalogued 164 TCR beta chains as cytomegalovirus-associated. Several of the most significant clusters appeared linked to common viral pathogens, based on a later analysis.

The CDR3 totals 15 residues. Trimming cost V 4 bases and J 8 bases; bases outside gene matches: 10. Germline V gene lookup returns CDR1 SNHLY and CDR2 FYNNEI. The origin of this receptor is a woman in her fifties or sixties in good health and CMV-seronegative. The sequenced material came from PBMCs. The chain combines TRBV2 with TRBJ2-1; 8 bases match TRBD2. The CDR3 DNA is TGTGCCAGCAGTGCCGGGACTAGGGGGGCCCATGAGCAGTTCTTC. This gives the protein CASSAGTRGAHEQFF. Combining the CDR3 with reference TRBV2 and TRBJ2-1 gives the whole variable domain EPEVTQTPSHQVTQMGQEVILRCVPISNHLYFYWYRQILGQKVEFLVSFYNNEISEKSEIFDDQFSVERPDGSNFTLKIRSTKLEDSAMYFCASSAGTRGAHEQFFGPGTRLTVL.